A selection of T cell receptor beta chains follows, all from one sample in a study of blood T cell repertoires in COVID-19. Profiled with immunoSEQ multiplex PCR; TCRdb holds only in-frame clones, not every one. The table lists about 100,000 clones, around 85% of them singletons, with 15% to 20% in the top ten. Sequencing was performed on peripheral blood. The receptor set was obtained from a woman in her sixties with acute or convalescent COVID-19. Both conserved end residues are part of each CDR3. A D gene is named only where the DNA matches it firmly. Clone size appears in some rows only: once, few, many, or a class for an expanded clone.

J	V	size	D	CDR3	DNA
TRBJ1-2	TRBV24-1	few	TRBD1	CATSDQTGGYTF	TGTGCCACCAGTGATCAGACAGGGGGCTACACCTTC
TRBJ2-6	TRBV27	-	-	CASSPRQIFSGANVLTF	TGTGCCAGCAGTCCGCGGCAGATTTTCTCTGGGGCCAACGTCCTGACTTTC
TRBJ1-2	TRBV28	-	-	CASSLIPDTNDGYTF	TGTGCCAGCAGTTTGATCCCGGACACAAATGATGGCTACACCTTC
TRBJ1-1	TRBV9	once	-	CASSPQTNTEAFF	TGTGCCAGCAGCCCACAGACGAACACTGAAGCTTTCTTT
TRBJ1-2	TRBV7-3	-	-	CASSLNQGSDGYTF	TGTGCCAGCAGCTTAAATCAGGGTTCGGATGGCTACACCTTC
TRBJ1-1	TRBV5-1	-	TRBD1	CASSWDRPSSTEAFF	TGCGCCAGCAGCTGGGACAGGCCCTCGAGCACTGAAGCTTTCTTT
TRBJ2-7	TRBV6-6	-	-	CASSYTQVASYEQYF	TGTGCCAGCAGTTACACTCAGGTGGCCTCCTACGAGCAGTACTTC
TRBJ2-1	TRBV7-9	-	-	CASTLGFEQFF	TGTGCCAGCACCCTCGGTTTTGAGCAGTTCTTC
TRBJ2-5	TRBV7-2	-	-	CASSLGSSSQETQYF	TGTGCCAGCAGCTTAGGCTCTAGCTCTCAGGAGACCCAGTACTTC
TRBJ2-3	TRBV7-9	once	TRBD2	CASSHSGLAPGDTQYF	TGTGCCAGCAGCCATAGCGGGTTAGCCCCCGGAGATACGCAGTATTTT
TRBJ1-2	TRBV7-2	few	-	CASSFLGGAYGYTF	TGTGCCAGCAGCTTTTTAGGGGGGGCCTATGGCTACACCTTC
TRBJ2-3	TRBV7-2	-	TRBD2	CASSLDFSGETTGQYF	TGTGCCAGCAGCTTAGATTTTAGCGGGGAGACTACGGGGCAGTATTTT
TRBJ1-6	TRBV7-9	-	-	CASSLTGNSPLHF	TGTGCCAGCAGCCTTACAGGAAATTCACCCCTCCACTTT
TRBJ1-6	TRBV11-2	-	TRBD1	CASSSTWDRVSYNSPLHF	TGTGCCAGCAGCTCTACCTGGGACAGGGTTTCCTATAATTCACCCCTCCACTTT
TRBJ2-1	TRBV3-1/TRBV3-2	-	TRBD1	CASSQGPGQGAGEQFF	TGTGCCAGCAGCCAAGGGCCGGGACAGGGGGCCGGTGAGCAGTTCTTC
TRBJ1-5	TRBV7-9	-	-	CASSPRTVSNQPQHF	TGTGCCAGCAGCCCCCGGACAGTTAGCAATCAGCCCCAGCATTTT
TRBJ1-1	TRBV21-1	-	-	CASSKGPITGGPYTEAFF	TGTGCCAGCAGCAAAGGCCCTATTACAGGGGGCCCGTACACTGAAGCTTTCTTT
TRBJ1-2	TRBV5-5	-	TRBD1	CASSQTGFYGYTF	TGTGCCAGCAGCCAGACAGGGTTTTATGGCTACACCTTC
TRBJ1-5	TRBV4-2	-	-	CASSQSAGNQPQHF	TGTGCCAGCAGCCAAAGTGCAGGGAATCAGCCCCAGCATTTT
TRBJ1-1	TRBV4-1	few	TRBD1	CASSHSYRGRTEAFF	TGCGCCAGCAGCCACTCATACAGGGGGCGCACTGAAGCTTTCTTT
TRBJ2-7	TRBV9	-	-	CASSVGGGPEYEQYF	TGTGCCAGCAGCGTCGGGGGAGGTCCCGAATACGAGCAGTACTTC
TRBJ1-5	TRBV23-1	once	-	CASSQKLSPSPPTHGGNQPQHF	TGCGCCAGCAGTCAAAAATTATCCCCATCCCCCCCGACACATGGTGGCAATCAGCCCCAGCATTTT
TRBJ1-6	TRBV4-2	-	TRBD1	CASSQGQGNSPLHF	TGTGCCAGCAGCCAAGGACAGGGCAATTCACCCCTCCACTTT
TRBJ2-4	TRBV4-1	few	-	CASSQDSGGIKNIQYF	TGCGCCAGCAGCCAAGATTCTGGGGGGATTAAAAACATTCAGTACTTC
TRBJ2-1	TRBV6-1	few	-	CASSESRDSSPKPGNEQFF	TGTGCCAGCAGTGAATCCCGCGATTCTAGCCCGAAACCAGGCAATGAGCAGTTCTTC
TRBJ1-2	TRBV5-6	once	TRBD1	CASIETGWGVNYGYTF	TGTGCCAGCATCGAGACAGGGTGGGGGGTTAACTATGGCTACACCTTC
TRBJ2-5	TRBV7-7	-	TRBD2	CASSLGTSESSSRAQYF	TGTGCTAGCAGCTTGGGGACTAGCGAGAGCTCGAGTCGGGCCCAGTACTTC
TRBJ2-7	TRBV7-9	-	-	CASSLQGNEQYF	TGTGCCAGCAGCCTACAGGGTAACGAGCAGTACTTC
TRBJ1-1	TRBV4-2	-	TRBD1	CASSHEEWTGWFF	TGTGCCAGCAGCCATGAAGAATGGACAGGTTGGTTCTTT
TRBJ1-2	TRBV20-1	-	-	CSGQTNYGYTF	TGCAGTGGACAGACCAACTATGGCTACACCTTC
TRBJ1-6	TRBV7-2	-	-	CASSLMGANRASYNSPLHF	TGTGCCAGCAGCTTAATGGGGGCCAACAGGGCATCCTATAATTCACCCCTCCACTTT
TRBJ2-3	TRBV7-3	once	TRBD2	CASSILAGGVDTQYF	TGTGCCAGCAGCATACTAGCGGGGGGAGTAGATACGCAGTATTTT
TRBJ2-7	TRBV2	many	-	CASRYLQGSSYEQYF	TGTGCCAGCAGATACCTTCAGGGTTCCTCCTACGAGCAGTACTTC
TRBJ1-5	TRBV2	-	-	CASSFPGVGNQPQHF	TGTGCCAGCAGTTTCCCAGGGGTTGGCAATCAGCCCCAGCATTTT
TRBJ2-7	TRBV27	-	-	CARFSGSQPPIDEQYF	TGTGCCAGATTCTCCGGGAGCCAGCCCCCTATCGACGAGCAGTACTTC
TRBJ1-2	TRBV7-2	-	TRBD1	CASSVSGGTYYGYTF	TGTGCCAGCAGCGTATCAGGGGGGACTTACTATGGCTACACCTTC
TRBJ2-7	TRBV3-1/TRBV3-2	-	TRBD1	CASSPPGTGGMTQYF	TGTGCCAGCAGCCCCCCCGGGACAGGGGGCATGACGCAGTACTTC
TRBJ1-5	TRBV19	-	TRBD1	CASYDRGRSQPQHF	TGTGCCAGCTATGACAGGGGTCGTTCTCAGCCCCAGCATTTT
TRBJ1-6	TRBV5-5	-	-	CASSLGGDSPLHF	TGTGCCAGCAGCTTGGGGGGGGATTCACCCCTCCACTTT
TRBJ2-2	TRBV14	medium-sized	TRBD1	CASSQELQGAITGELFF	TGTGCCAGCAGCCAAGAGCTACAGGGGGCTATCACCGGGGAGCTGTTTTTT
TRBJ2-1	TRBV5-1	-	TRBD2	CASSLGQPGLAGVTYSDEQFF	TGCGCCAGCAGCTTGGGACAGCCGGGACTAGCGGGGGTTACTTACTCCGATGAGCAGTTCTTC
TRBJ2-1	TRBV5-1	-	TRBD2	CASSLGSSGGAFEQFF	TGCGCCAGCAGCTTGGGCTCTAGCGGGGGGGCCTTTGAGCAGTTCTTC
TRBJ1-3	TRBV21-1	-	-	CASSKDPEHSGNTIYF	TGTGCCAGCAGCAAAGATCCAGAACATTCTGGAAACACCATATATTTT
TRBJ2-1	TRBV18	-	-	CASSPPVIYEQFF	TGTGCCAGCTCACCACCTGTAATTTATGAGCAGTTCTTC
TRBJ2-5	TRBV6-5	-	-	CASRAGETQYF	TGTGCTTCTCGTGCGGGGGAGACCCAGTACTTC
TRBJ1-4	TRBV5-1	-	TRBD1	CASSSAVGTENEKLFF	TGCGCCAGCAGCTCGGCCGTAGGGACAGAGAATGAAAAACTGTTTTTT
TRBJ1-5	TRBV10-3	-	-	CAISESTGNQPQHF	TGTGCCATCAGTGAGTCGACAGGAAATCAGCCCCAGCATTTT
TRBJ1-1	TRBV3-1/TRBV3-2	-	-	CASSRKANTEAFF	TGTGCCAGCAGCCGAAAAGCAAACACTGAAGCTTTCTTT